One sample yielded the 19 T cell receptor beta chains listed below, sequenced in a study of blood T cell repertoires in COVID-19. Sequencing was performed with immunoSEQ multiplex PCR; in TCRdb, only in-frame clones are kept and a portion is missing. The table has some 210,000 clones, 92% seen once. Sequenced sample: peripheral blood. These receptors came from a man aged 25-45 years with acute or convalescent COVID-19.

V gene TRBV5-1 combines with J gene TRBJ2-3; a weak D match, TRBD1 (7 bases). Deletions cut 4 bases from V and 0 bases from J, with 15 bases between. This CDR3 is 16 amino acids long. Germline loops: CDR1 SGHRS, CDR2 YFSETQ. CDR3 loop: CASSGGTASSTDTQYF. Written as DNA, the CDR3 is TGCGCCAGCAGCGGGGGGACAGCTTCTAGCACAGATACGCAGTATTTT.

This sequence joins TRBV30 and TRBJ1-1; D is ambiguous. This CDR3 contains 14 residues. Per the germline V gene, CDR1 is GTSNPN and CDR2 is SVGIG (reference sequence). The V and J ends lost 0 bases and 5 bases respectively, with 13 bases between them. The CDR3 protein is CAWSVSFSGTEAFF. CDR3 coding DNA: TGTGCCTGGAGTGTATCTTTCTCGGGGACTGAAGCTTTCTTT.

The chain combines TRBV3-1 (or the pseudogene TRBV3-2) with TRBJ1-5; D is unresolved. V was trimmed by 4 bases and J by 4 bases, leaving 17 bases between them. This CDR3 has 16 residues. Germline CDR1 reads LGHDT; CDR2 reads YNNKEL (reference sequence). In DNA form, the CDR3 reads TGTGCCAGCAGCCGTGGAGCGCCGGGTAGAAATCAGCCCCAGCATTTT. Translated: CASSRGAPGRNQPQHF.

The chain couples TRBV27 to TRBJ1-6, with TRBD1 matching 9 bases. Per germline, CDR1 MNHEY and CDR2 SMNVEV (reference sequence). V shed 7 bases and J 5 bases; nucleotides not matched to a gene: 3. The CDR3 length is 14 residues. This CDR3 reads CASKGQGNNSPLHF. CDR3 coding DNA: TGTGCCAGCAAAGGACAGGGGAATAATTCACCCCTCCACTTT.

This clone was detected once. The rearrangement links TRBV10-3 to TRBJ2-7; a possible D gene is TRBD1 (6 bases). CDR3 length: 16 residues. V lost 4 bases to trimming and J lost 9 bases, with 25 bases between them. CDR1 ENHRY and CDR2 SYGVKD come from the germline V gene. CDR3 DNA sequence: TGTGCCATCAGTGGGGCCTACAGGGAATTCGAGGATGGGCAGTACTTC. It codes for CAISGAYREFEDGQYF.

V usage is TRBV15 and J usage is TRBJ2-2; the D gene is possibly TRBD1 (6 bases). Looked up from germline, CDR1 is LNHNV and CDR2 is YYDKDF (reference sequence). CDR3 length: 16 amino acids. The V end was cut by 0 bases, the J end by 5 bases, with 13 bases between. The CDR3 region is CATSRDRPGATGELFF. The CDR3 bases are TGTGCCACCAGCAGAGATCGGCCAGGGGCAACCGGGGAGCTGTTTTTT. Drawing the rest from reference TRBV15 and TRBJ2-2, the complete variable domain is DAMVIQNPRYQVTQFGKPVTLSCSQTLNHNVMYWYQQKSSQAPKLLFHYYDKDFNNEADTPDNFQSRRPNTSFCFLDIRSPGLGDTAMYLCATSRDRPGATGELFFGEGSRLTVL.

This clone appeared a single time. The chain carries TRBV7-3 and TRBJ2-2; 7 bases match TRBD2. Germline V CDR1 and CDR2: SGHTA, FQGTGA. CDR3 length: 15 residues. The V gene end was trimmed by 3 bases and the J gene end by 4 bases; junction bases not matched to a gene: 5. The CDR3 region is CASSFYGGSTGELFF. Here the CDR3 DNA reads TGTGCCAGCAGCTTTTACGGCGGGAGCACCGGGGAGCTGTTTTTT.

The genes are TRBV6-5 and TRBJ2-5; D possibly corresponds to TRBD1 (6 bases). The CDR3 sequence is 15 residues long. Trimming removed 0 bases at V and 4 bases at J, with 12 bases between. Germline CDR1 is MNHEY and CDR2 is SVGAGI. The CDR3 is CASSYSSTGRETQYF. The DNA of the CDR3 is TGTGCCAGCAGTTACTCGAGCACAGGGAGAGAGACCCAGTACTTC.

J is TRBJ1-2 and V is TRBV5-1, with 9 bases matching TRBD1. The ends lost 7 bases at V and 1 base at J; junction bases unmatched: 2. CDR3 length: 13 amino acids. Per the germline V gene, CDR1 is SGHRS and CDR2 is YFSETQ. CDR3 in DNA: TGCGCCAGCCGGGACAGGGTTAACTATGGCTACACCTTC. Translation: CASRDRVNYGYTF.

This chain connects TRBV5-1 to TRBJ2-7, with TRBD2 matching over 7 bases. There are 15 residues in the CDR3. The germline V gene encodes CDR1 SGHRS and CDR2 YFSETQ. The V gene end was trimmed by 4 bases and the J gene end by 4 bases; junction bases not matched to a gene: 11. DNA of the CDR3: TGCGCCAGCAGCCCCAACGATCTAGCGGTTTACGAGCAGTACTTC. Translation gives CASSPNDLAVYEQYF.

V is TRBV6-5 and J is TRBJ1-1; D may be TRBD1 (6 bases). Germline V gene lookup returns CDR1 MNHEY and CDR2 SVGAGI. The CDR3 totals 16 residues. The germline V and J ends were trimmed by 0 bases and 5 bases, with 16 bases remaining between them. The CDR3 is CASSYSPGVGITEAFF. As DNA, the CDR3 is TGTGCCAGCAGTTACTCCCCAGGGGTTGGAATAACTGAAGCTTTCTTT.

This clone showed up just once. The V gene is TRBV28, the J gene TRBJ1-5; D is unclear. The length of the CDR3 is 11 residues. The V end was cut by 3 bases, the J end by 7 bases, with 4 bases between. Germline V gene data show CDR1 as MDHEN and CDR2 as SYDVKM. The CDR3 is CASSFSQPQHF. Written as DNA, the CDR3 is TGTGCCAGCAGTTTTAGCCAGCCCCAGCATTTT.

The V gene is TRBV10-3, the J gene TRBJ1-2; D unclear. The CDR3 is 15 amino acids. Germline CDR1 ENHRY, CDR2 SYGVKD. Deletions cut 0 bases from V and 4 bases from J, with 12 bases between. In DNA, the CDR3 is TGTGCCATCAGTGAGTCGATCATGGCAGGCTATGGCTACACCTTC. Its protein product is CAISESIMAGYGYTF.

The CDR3 DNA reads as TGTGCCAGCCGGGGGGATCTTATGCGCTACACCTTC. Its protein product is CASRGDLMRYTF. The V and J genes are TRBV28 and TRBJ1-2; D perhaps matches TRBD1 (5 bases). The CDR3 is made up of 12 amino acids. Germline loops: CDR1 MDHEN, CDR2 SYDVKM. The V and J ends lost 8 bases and 9 bases respectively, with 16 bases between them.

The chain combines TRBV11-2 with TRBJ2-1, with TRBD2 matching over 10 bases. The CDR3 consists of 17 residues. V lost 6 bases and J lost 7; bases outside the gene matches: 15. Germline assignment: CDR1 SGHAT and CDR2 FQNNGV. The DNA of the CDR3 is TGTGCCAGCAGAACAGGGTGGGGACTAGCGCCAGGGAATGAGCAGTTCTTC. It is translated as CASRTGWGLAPGNEQFF.

V and J are TRBV6-5 and TRBJ1-6; the D gene is possibly TRBD1 (6 bases). V was trimmed by 7 bases and J by 1 base, leaving 11 bases between them. CDR3 length equals 15 residues. Germline CDR1 and CDR2: MNHEY and SVGAGI. This CDR3 is CASNPDRSYNSPLHF. The CDR3, as DNA: TGTGCCAGCAATCCAGACAGGTCCTATAATTCACCCCTCCACTTT.

This chain joins TRBV30 and TRBJ1-6; TRBD1 matches 7 bases. J gave up 8 bases and V 5 bases, and 6 bases lay outside the gene matches. Germline CDR1 reads GTSNPN; CDR2 reads SVGIG (reference sequence). The CDR3 covers 13 residues. CDR3 in amino acids: CAWCRQGDSPLHF. The CDR3 coding sequence is TGTGCCTGGTGTAGGCAGGGGGATTCACCCCTCCACTTT.

The chain couples TRBV30 to TRBJ2-2; 12 positions agree with TRBD2. This CDR3 contains 14 residues. Looked up from germline, CDR1 is GTSNPN and CDR2 is SVGIG (reference sequence). Losses at the gene ends were 1 base for V and 7 bases for J; bases not matched to a gene: 1. The CDR3 region has the DNA TGTGCCTGGAGTGGACTAGCGGGGGTCGGGGAGCTGTTTTTT. Protein product: CAWSGLAGVGELFF.

V gene TRBV2 combines with J gene TRBJ2-5; possible D gene TRBD1, 7 bases. The CDR3 sequence is 13 residues long. V lost 8 bases and J lost 5, with 15 bases in between. CDR1 and CDR2 from the germline V gene are SNHLY and FYNNEI. CDR3 DNA: TGTGCCAGCTTCCAGGGGGGTTGGGAGACCCAGTACTTC. It codes for CASFQGGWETQYF.